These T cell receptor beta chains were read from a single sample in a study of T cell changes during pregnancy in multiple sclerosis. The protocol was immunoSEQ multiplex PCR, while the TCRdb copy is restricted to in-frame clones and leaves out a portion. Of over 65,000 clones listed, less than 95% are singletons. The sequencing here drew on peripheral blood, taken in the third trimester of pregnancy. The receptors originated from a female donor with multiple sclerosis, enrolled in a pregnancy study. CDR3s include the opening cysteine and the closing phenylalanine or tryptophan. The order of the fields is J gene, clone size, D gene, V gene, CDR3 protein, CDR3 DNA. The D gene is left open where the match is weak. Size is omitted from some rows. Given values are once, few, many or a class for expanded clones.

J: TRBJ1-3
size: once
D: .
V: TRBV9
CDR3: CASSPGSGNTIYF
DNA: TGTGCCAGCAGCCCCGGCTCTGGAAACACCATATATTTT

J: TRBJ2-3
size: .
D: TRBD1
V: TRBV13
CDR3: CASSLGHNRGPADTQYF
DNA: TGTGCCAGCAGCTTGGGCCATAACAGGGGGCCCGCAGATACGCAGTATTTT

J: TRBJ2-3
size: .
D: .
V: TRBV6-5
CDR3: CASSYGGTDPLYF
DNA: TGTGCCAGCAGTTACGGCGGGACAGACCCTTTGTATTTT

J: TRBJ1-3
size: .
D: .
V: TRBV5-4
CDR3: CASSLPRGSSGNTIYF
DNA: TGTGCCAGCAGCCTACCTAGGGGCTCCTCTGGAAACACCATATATTTT

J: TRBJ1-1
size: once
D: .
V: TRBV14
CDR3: CASSPNLYTEAFF
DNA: TGTGCCAGCAGCCCCAATCTATACACTGAAGCTTTCTTT

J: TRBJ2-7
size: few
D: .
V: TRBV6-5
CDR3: CASSLRDFSSYEQYF
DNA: TGTGCCAGCAGTTTACGGGACTTTAGCTCCTACGAGCAGTACTTC

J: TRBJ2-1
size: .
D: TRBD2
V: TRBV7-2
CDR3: CASTDRRGTYNEQFF
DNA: TGTGCCAGCACCGATCGGCGGGGGACCTACAATGAGCAGTTCTTC

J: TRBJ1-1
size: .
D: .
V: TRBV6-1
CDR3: CASSEGQRTVLKAFF
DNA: TGTGCCAGCAGTGAAGGCCAAAGGACAGTTCTAAAAGCTTTCTTT

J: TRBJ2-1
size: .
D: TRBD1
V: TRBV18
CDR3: CASSRPSDRRPYNEQFF
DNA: TGTGCCAGCTCACGACCCTCGGACAGGCGGCCCTACAATGAGCAGTTCTTC

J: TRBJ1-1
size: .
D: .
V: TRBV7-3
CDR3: CASSLRRNTEAFF
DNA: TGTGCCAGCAGCTTACGGAGGAACACTGAAGCTTTCTTT

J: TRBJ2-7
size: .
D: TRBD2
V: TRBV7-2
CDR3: CASTQRGGLYEQYF
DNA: TGTGCCAGCACGCAGCGGGGGGGCCTGTACGAGCAGTACTTC

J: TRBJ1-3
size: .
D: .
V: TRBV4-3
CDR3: CASSQVRGGRGNTIYF
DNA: TGCGCCAGCAGCCAAGTAAGGGGGGGCCGTGGAAACACCATATATTTT

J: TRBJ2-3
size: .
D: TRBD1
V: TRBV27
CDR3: CASSLSGTGGGWGTDTQYF
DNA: TGTGCCAGCAGTTTATCCGGGACAGGGGGCGGGTGGGGCACAGATACGCAGTATTTT

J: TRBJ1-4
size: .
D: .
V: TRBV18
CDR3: CASSPSRGPNEKLFF
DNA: TGTGCCAGCTCACCATCTAGGGGCCCTAATGAAAAACTGTTTTTT

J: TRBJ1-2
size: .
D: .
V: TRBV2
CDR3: CASMEQGGGYTF
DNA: TGTGCCAGCATGGAGCAGGGAGGCGGCTACACCTTC

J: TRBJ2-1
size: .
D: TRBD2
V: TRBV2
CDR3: CASSRTSGYHEQFF
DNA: TGTGCCAGCAGCCGGACTAGCGGGTACCATGAGCAGTTCTTC

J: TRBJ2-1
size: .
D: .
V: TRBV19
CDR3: CASSITQKLAHEQFF
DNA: TGTGCCAGTAGTATAACACAAAAACTAGCACATGAGCAGTTCTTC

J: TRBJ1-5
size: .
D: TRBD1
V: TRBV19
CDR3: CASRTGGAVGVLGNQPQHF
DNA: TGTGCCAGTCGGACAGGGGGCGCGGTGGGGGTTCTCGGCAATCAGCCCCAGCATTTT

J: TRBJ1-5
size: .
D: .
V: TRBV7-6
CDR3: CASSLLRGADQPQHF
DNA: TGTGCCAGCAGCTTATTAAGGGGCGCGGATCAGCCCCAGCATTTT

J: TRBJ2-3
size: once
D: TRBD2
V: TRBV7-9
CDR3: CASTKWRTSGGADTQYF
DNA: TGTGCCAGCACCAAGTGGAGGACTAGCGGGGGGGCAGATACGCAGTATTTT

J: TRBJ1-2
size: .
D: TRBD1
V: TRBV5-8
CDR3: CASRRQGRMGDGYTF
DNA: TGTGCCAGCAGACGACAGGGCAGGATGGGAGATGGCTACACCTTC

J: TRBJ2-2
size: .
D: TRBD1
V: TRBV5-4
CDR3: CASSTPQGATGELFF
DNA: TGTGCCAGCAGCACCCCTCAGGGGGCGACCGGGGAGCTGTTTTTT

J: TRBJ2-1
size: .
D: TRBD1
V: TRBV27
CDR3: CASQTGQGTYEQFF
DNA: TGTGCCTCCCAAACGGGACAGGGCACCTATGAGCAGTTCTTC

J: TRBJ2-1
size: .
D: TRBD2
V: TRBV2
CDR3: CASSVIRTSEGNEQFF
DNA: TGTGCCAGCAGTGTAATAAGGACTAGCGAAGGCAATGAGCAGTTCTTC

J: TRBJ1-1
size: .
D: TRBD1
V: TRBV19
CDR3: CASSIRLGRGATEAFF
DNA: TGTGCCAGTAGTATTCGGTTAGGCAGGGGGGCCACTGAAGCTTTCTTT

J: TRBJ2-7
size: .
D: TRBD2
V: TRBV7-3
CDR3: CASSLTREGGLDEQYF
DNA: TGTGCCAGCAGCTTAACCCGGGAGGGAGGCTTGGACGAGCAGTACTTC

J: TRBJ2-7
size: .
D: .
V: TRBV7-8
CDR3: CASSFGLGEQYF
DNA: TGTGCCAGCAGCTTTGGGCTCGGCGAGCAGTACTTC

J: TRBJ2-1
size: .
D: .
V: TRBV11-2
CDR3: CASSPAWRVRRDEQFF
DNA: TGTGCCAGCAGCCCTGCTTGGCGGGTGCGGAGAGATGAGCAGTTCTTC

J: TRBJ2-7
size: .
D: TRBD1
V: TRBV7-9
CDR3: CASSLNQGVEQYF
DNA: TGTGCCAGCAGCTTAAATCAGGGGGTCGAGCAGTACTTC

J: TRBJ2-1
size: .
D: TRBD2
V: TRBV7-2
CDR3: CASSRGTSGGRRQFF
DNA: TGTGCCAGCAGCCGCGGGACTAGCGGGGGCCGTAGGCAGTTCTTC

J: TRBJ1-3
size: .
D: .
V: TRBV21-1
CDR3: CASRLKERSFSGNTIYF
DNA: TGTGCCAGCAGGTTAAAGGAAAGGAGCTTCTCTGGAAACACCATATATTTT

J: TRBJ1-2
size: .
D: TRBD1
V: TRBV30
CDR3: CAWMTGGGYTF
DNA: TGTGCCTGGATGACAGGGGGCGGCTACACCTTC

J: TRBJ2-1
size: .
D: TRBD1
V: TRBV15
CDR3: CATSTRQGAGNEQFF
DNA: TGTGCCACCAGCACCCGACAGGGGGCAGGGAATGAGCAGTTCTTC

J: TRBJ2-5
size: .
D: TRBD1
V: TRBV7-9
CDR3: CASSPRGPETQYF
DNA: TGTGCCAGCAGCCCAAGGGGGCCGGAGACCCAGTACTTC

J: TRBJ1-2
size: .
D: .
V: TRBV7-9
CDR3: CASSLATWGYTF
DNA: TGTGCCAGCAGCTTAGCCACTTGGGGCTACACCTTC

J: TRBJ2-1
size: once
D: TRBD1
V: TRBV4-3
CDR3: CASSQEEGTGANEQFF
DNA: TGCGCCAGCAGCCAAGAAGAAGGGACAGGGGCCAATGAGCAGTTCTTC

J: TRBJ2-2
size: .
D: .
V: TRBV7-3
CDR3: CASSSMRAPNTGELFF
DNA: TGTGCCAGCAGCTCCATGCGGGCCCCGAACACCGGGGAGCTGTTTTTT

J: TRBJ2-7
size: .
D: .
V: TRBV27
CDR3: CASNPARPGGSYEQYF
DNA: TGTGCCAGCAATCCCGCACGGCCCGGCGGTTCCTACGAGCAGTACTTC

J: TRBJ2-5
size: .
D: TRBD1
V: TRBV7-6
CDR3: CASSSGTAANQETQYF
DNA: TGTGCCAGCAGCTCAGGGACAGCCGCTAACCAAGAGACCCAGTACTTC

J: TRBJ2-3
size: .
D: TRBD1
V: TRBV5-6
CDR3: CASSWGPGQAVDTQYF
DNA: TGTGCCAGCAGCTGGGGGCCGGGACAGGCTGTAGATACGCAGTATTTT

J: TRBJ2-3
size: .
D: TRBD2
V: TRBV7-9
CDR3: CASSPGLAASTDTQYF
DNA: TGTGCCAGCAGCCCCGGACTAGCGGCTAGCACAGATACGCAGTATTTT

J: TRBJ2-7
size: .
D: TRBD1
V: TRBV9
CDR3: CASSAGQGAFYEQYF
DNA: TGTGCCAGCAGCGCCGGACAGGGGGCTTTCTACGAGCAGTACTTC

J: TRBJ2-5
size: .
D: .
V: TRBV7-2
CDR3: CASSLRGQETQYF
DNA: TGTGCCAGCAGCTTACGGGGACAAGAGACCCAGTACTTC

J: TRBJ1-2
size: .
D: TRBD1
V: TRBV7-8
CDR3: CASTSLGAGGYGYTF
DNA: TGTGCCAGCACCAGCTTAGGGGCAGGGGGCTATGGCTACACCTTC

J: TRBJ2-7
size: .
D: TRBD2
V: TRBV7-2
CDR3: CASSLDRSGGIYEQYF
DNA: TGTGCCAGCAGCTTAGATAGAAGCGGGGGTATCTACGAGCAGTACTTC

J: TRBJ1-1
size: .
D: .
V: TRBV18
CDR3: CASREQGADTEAFF
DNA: TGTGCCAGCCGGGAACAGGGCGCGGACACTGAAGCTTTCTTT

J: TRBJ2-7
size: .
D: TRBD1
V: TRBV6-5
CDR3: CASSYAQGAGEQYF
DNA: TGTGCCAGCAGTTACGCACAGGGGGCAGGCGAGCAGTACTTC

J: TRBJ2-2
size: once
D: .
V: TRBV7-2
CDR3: CASSLEARAGELFF
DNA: TGTGCCAGCAGCTTAGAGGCGCGGGCCGGGGAGCTGTTTTTT

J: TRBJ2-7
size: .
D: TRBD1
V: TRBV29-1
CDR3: CSVGKTGTSSYEQYF
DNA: TGCAGCGTTGGAAAGACAGGGACCAGCTCCTACGAGCAGTACTTC

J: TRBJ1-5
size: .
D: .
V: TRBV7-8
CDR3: CASSLATLTGNQPQHF
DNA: TGTGCCAGCAGCTTAGCTACCCTAACCGGCAATCAGCCCCAGCATTTT

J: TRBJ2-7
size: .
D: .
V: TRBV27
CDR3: CASSSEPTVAQYF
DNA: TGTGCCAGCAGTTCAGAGCCGACAGTCGCACAGTACTTC

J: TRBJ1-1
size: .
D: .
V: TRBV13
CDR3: CASSFSQGYLNTEAFF
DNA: TGTGCCAGCAGCTTTTCCCAGGGCTACCTGAACACTGAAGCTTTCTTT

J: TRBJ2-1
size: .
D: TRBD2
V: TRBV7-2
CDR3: CASSPQRGYNEQFF
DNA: TGTGCCAGCAGCCCCCAGCGGGGGTACAATGAGCAGTTCTTC

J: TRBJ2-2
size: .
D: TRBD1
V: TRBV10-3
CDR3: CAIRGSDRDTGELFF
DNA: TGTGCCATCAGGGGCTCTGACAGGGACACCGGGGAGCTGTTTTTT

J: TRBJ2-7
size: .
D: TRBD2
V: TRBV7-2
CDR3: CASSLGASGGARYEQYF
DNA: TGTGCCAGCAGCTTAGGGGCTAGCGGGGGGGCTCGGTACGAGCAGTACTTC

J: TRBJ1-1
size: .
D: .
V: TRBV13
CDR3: CASSSGQLSGAFF
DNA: TGTGCCAGCAGCTCCGGACAGCTTAGTGGGGCTTTCTTT

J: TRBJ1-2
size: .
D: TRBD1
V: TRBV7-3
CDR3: CASSLFGPRQGYYGYTF
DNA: TGTGCCAGCAGCTTATTTGGCCCCCGACAGGGATACTATGGCTACACCTTC

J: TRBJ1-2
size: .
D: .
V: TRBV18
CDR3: CASSPLGGVDNYGYTF
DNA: TGTGCCAGCTCCCCCCTTGGGGGGGTGGATAACTATGGCTACACCTTC